The T cell receptor (beta chain) under discussion was sequenced for a study of blood T cell repertoires in COVID-19 (dated by TCRdb to about 2020). With regard to the full study: Samples covering the acute and convalescent phases of COVID-19 were provided by collaborators in the United States, Italy and Spain. The material from the prospective study consisted of cDNA or gDNA derived from T cells, B-cell-depleted T cells, or PBMCs. Subjects who had been exposed to COVID-19, were actively infected with it, or had recovered from it provided the deeply sampled blood TCRbeta repertoires that made up the dataset. The repertoires were released in a freely available public database intended as a resource for research on the immune response to SARS-CoV-2. Samples came from the ongoing ImmuneRACE study (first 160 participants) plus 1,254 subjects from 6 global collaborators. Nearly every sample came with metadata listing a de-identified subject ID, COVID-19 status, age in years and sex. HLA class I and class II types, where available, came from metadata supplied by the sample provider rather than from assay-based typing. General study outcomes and caveats: The quantity of clinical and demographic metadata differed by source and by participant and was supplied without curation.

TCRbeta CDR3 regions were amplified from genomic DNA by means of the immunoSEQ Assay, a bias-controlled multiplex PCR. As for the original processing: Nucleated cell counts per sample were estimated from amplification of reference gene primers within the assay. Sequence reads were collapsed and filtered to measure the absolute abundance of every unique TCRbeta CDR3 rearrangement. For each sample, productive Simpson clonality was calculated by taking the square root of Simpson's diversity index across productive rearrangements. As stored in TCRdb, this immuneACCESS dataset retains in-frame rearrangements with V and J assigned. A fraction of the clones does not appear; measured against another copy, unresolved V genes explain less than half of the discrepancy, and the remainder lacks a known reason. The D gene and trimming were derived from the DNA, and the V and J assignments and clone size from that table. The sample records around 430,000 clones, around nine tenths of which are singletons. Roughly 10% of the sample is in the top ten clones.

In the prospective study, participants were roughly 18 to 100 years old, resided in approximately 25 geographic areas of the United States, and were enrolled through a virtual design. In the prospective study, cohorts were assigned on the basis of participant-reported clinical history obtained from a screening survey and a study questionnaire. ImmuneRACE Cohort 3 recovered participants were defined by two consecutive negative NP/OP PCR tests, healthcare professional clearance, or symptom resolution. In the prospective study, mobile phlebotomists collected whole blood, serum and a nasopharyngeal or oropharyngeal swab from each participant. Prospective study participants could optionally give additional blood draws and questionnaires over an approximately two-month period. Blood samples from the prospective study were shipped frozen or at room temperature prior to DNA extraction. Counted from cysteine to phenylalanine, this CDR3 has 14 amino acids. Left in the record is the CDR3 DNA by itself, 42 bases read in frame from the first base. V has 1 base trimmed and J has 4 bases trimmed; junction bases matching no gene number 2. For CDR1 and CDR2, the germline V gene (reference sequence) lists SEHNR and FQNEAQ.

Note on this clone: Its antigen is currently not known. No quality values exist for individual bases; no much larger clone is one base distant.

The clonotype originates from a woman aged 45-65 years who had recovered from COVID-19. Sequenced: PBMCs or T cells enriched from blood (not recorded which). In this chain, TRBV7-9 is recombined with TRBJ2-5, with TRBD1 matching 8 junction bases. The CDR3 protein sequence reads: CASSLGQGLETQYF. DNA sequence: TGTGCCAGCAGCTTAGGACAGGGGTTAGAGACCCAGTACTTC.